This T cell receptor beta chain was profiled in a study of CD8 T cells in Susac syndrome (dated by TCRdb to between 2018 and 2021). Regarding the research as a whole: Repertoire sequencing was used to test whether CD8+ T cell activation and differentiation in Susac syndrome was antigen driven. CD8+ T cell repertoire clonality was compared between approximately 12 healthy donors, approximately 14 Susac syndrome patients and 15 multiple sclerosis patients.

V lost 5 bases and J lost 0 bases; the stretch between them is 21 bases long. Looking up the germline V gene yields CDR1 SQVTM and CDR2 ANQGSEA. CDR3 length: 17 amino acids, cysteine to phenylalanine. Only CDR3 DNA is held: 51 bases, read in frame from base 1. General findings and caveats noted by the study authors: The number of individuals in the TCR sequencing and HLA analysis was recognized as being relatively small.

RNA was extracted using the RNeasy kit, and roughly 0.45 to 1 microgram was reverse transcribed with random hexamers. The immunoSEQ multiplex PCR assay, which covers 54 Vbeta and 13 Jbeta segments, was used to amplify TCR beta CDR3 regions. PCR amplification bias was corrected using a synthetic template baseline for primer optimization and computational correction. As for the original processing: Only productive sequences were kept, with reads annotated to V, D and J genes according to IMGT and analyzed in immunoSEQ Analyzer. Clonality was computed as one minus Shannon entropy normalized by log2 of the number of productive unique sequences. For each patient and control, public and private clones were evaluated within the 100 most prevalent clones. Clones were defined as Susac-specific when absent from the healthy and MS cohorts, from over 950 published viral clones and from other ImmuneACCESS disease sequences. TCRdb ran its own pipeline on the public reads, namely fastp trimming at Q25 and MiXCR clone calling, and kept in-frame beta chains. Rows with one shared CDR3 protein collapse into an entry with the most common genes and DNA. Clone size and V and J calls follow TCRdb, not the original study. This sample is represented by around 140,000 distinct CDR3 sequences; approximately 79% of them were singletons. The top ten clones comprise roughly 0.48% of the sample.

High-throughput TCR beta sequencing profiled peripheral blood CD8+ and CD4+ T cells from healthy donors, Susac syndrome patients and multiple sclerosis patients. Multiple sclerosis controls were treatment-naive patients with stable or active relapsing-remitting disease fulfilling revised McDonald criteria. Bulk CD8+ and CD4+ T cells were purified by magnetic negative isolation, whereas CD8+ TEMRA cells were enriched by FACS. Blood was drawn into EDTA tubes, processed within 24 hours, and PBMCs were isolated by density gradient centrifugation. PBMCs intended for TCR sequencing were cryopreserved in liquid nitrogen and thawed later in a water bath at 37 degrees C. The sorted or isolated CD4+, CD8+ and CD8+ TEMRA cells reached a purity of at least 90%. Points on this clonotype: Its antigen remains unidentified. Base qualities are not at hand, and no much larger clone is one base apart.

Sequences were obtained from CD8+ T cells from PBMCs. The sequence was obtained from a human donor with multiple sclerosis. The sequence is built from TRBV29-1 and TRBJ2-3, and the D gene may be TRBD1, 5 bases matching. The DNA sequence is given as TGCAGCGTTAAGGGGTCTTTTTCTGGTGCTAGCACAGATACGCAGTATTTT. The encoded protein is CSVKGSFSGASTDTQYF.